This T cell receptor (beta chain) was sequenced for a study of shared clonotypes between healthy human individuals. Across the study: Per donor, CD8 memory used one plate, CD8 naive used two, CD4 memory used three and CD4 naive used three. Overall study findings and caveats: What limited the represented genetic and exposure-history diversity was the small number of donors.

On this clone itself: Antigen unknown.

Clones were read by immunoSEQ multiplex PCR, and TCRdb kept only the in-frame ones, dropping some. The table lists fewer than 3 million clones, roughly 90% of them singletons. The CDR3 runs 18 residues. In germline, CDR1 is SGHTA, CDR2 FQGTGA. Trimming at V came to 2 bases and at J to 1 base, leaving 7 bases not matched to a gene. CD4+ cells underwent separation, giving CD45RA+ naive and CD45RA-negative memory subsets. The sample was naive CD4+ T cells from PBMCs. Sample subset: CD45RA+ positively selected. This clonotype originated in a man younger than 30 in good health. Some clones in this sample may be carry-over from other donors' samples. The chain has TRBV7-3 and TRBJ2-1, with TRBD1 identical over 11 bases. CDR3: CASSLGTGGVGSYNEQFF. The CDR3 nucleotides are TGTGCCAGCAGCTTAGGGACAGGGGGAGTTGGGTCCTACAATGAGCAGTTCTTC.